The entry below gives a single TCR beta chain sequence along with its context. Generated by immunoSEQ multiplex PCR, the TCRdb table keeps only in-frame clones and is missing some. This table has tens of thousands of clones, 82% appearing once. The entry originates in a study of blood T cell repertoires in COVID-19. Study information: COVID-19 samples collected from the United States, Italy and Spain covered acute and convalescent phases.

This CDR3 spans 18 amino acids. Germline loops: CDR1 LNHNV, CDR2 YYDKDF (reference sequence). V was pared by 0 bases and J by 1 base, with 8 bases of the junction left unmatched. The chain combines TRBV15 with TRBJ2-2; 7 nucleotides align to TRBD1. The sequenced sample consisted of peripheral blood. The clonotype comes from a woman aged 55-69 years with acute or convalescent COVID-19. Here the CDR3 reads CATSRDLGTVRNTGELFF. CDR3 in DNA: TGTGCCACCAGCAGAGATTTGGGGACAGTAAGGAACACCGGGGAGCTGTTTTTT. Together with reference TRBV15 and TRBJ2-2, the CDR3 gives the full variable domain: DAMVIQNPRYQVTQFGKPVTLSCSQTLNHNVMYWYQQKSSQAPKLLFHYYDKDFNNEADTPDNFQSRRPNTSFCFLDIRSPGLGDTAMYLCATSRDLGTVRNTGELFFGEGSRLTVL.